The 22 T cell receptor beta chains in this list originate from one sample, sequenced in a study of T and B cells in COVID-19 patients. BIOMED2 TRB-A/B primer pools were used in multiplex TRB PCR. One entry per CDR3 protein results from TCRdb running MiXCR on the multiplex PCR reads. The sample records approximately 3,000 distinct CDR3 sequences, roughly 22% being singletons. Blood genomic DNA input for TRB amplification was about 240-550 ng. The sequenced sample consisted of blood. The receptor set was obtained from a human donor with active COVID-19.

The chain carries TRBV5-1 and TRBJ2-7; 7 bases are shared with TRBD2. Germline loops: CDR1 SGHRS, CDR2 YFSETQ. V shed 4 bases and J 4 bases; nucleotides not matched to a gene: 20. CDR3 size: 18 residues. The CDR3 DNA is TGCGCCAGCAGCCTTTCTCTCACTCCGGGACTACGTAGTTACGAGCAGTACTTC. Translated: CASSLSLTPGLRSYEQYF.

This clonotype counts as medium-sized (0.01 to 0.1%). The rearrangement uses TRBV12-3 or TRBV12-4 and TRBJ1-1, with a weak D call TRBD1 (6 bases). Trimming shortened V by 8 bases and J by 5 bases, and 15 bases separated the two germline ends. The CDR3 length is 13 residues. The CDR3 nucleotides read TGTGCCAGCGGAGGCAGGGGAGGGACTGAAGCTTTCTTT. This translates into CASGGRGGTEAFF.

This sequence joins TRBV24-1 and TRBJ2-7; 11 bases match TRBD1. CDR3 length: 17 residues. With 2 bases clipped from V and 2 bases from J, the junction kept 7 bases outside the gene matches. Germline values: CDR1 KGHDR, CDR2 SFDVKD. The CDR3 DNA follows: TGTGCCACCAGTGATTCGACCCGGGACAGGGGGGCCTACGAGCAGTACTTC. This sequence encodes CATSDSTRDRGAYEQYF.

This clonotype is medium-sized within its sample. The V and J genes are TRBV19 and TRBJ1-5; no reliable D call. The V gene's germline CDR1 is LNHDA and CDR2 SQIVND (reference sequence). The CDR3 covers 16 residues. The V gene lost 2 bases and the J gene lost 2 bases, with 13 bases spanning the gap. In DNA form, the CDR3 reads TGTGCCAGTAGTATACGAAGGACTATCGGCAATCAGCCCCAGCATTTT. Its protein product is CASSIRRTIGNQPQHF.

This clonotype was recorded a few times. The CDR3 loop reads CASSYLSGRMGEQYF. The CDR3 nucleotides are TGTGCCAGCAGTTACCTAAGTGGTCGGATGGGGGAGCAGTACTTC. This chain connects TRBV6-6 to TRBJ2-7; D ambiguous. There are 15 residues in the CDR3. Germline values: CDR1 MNHNY, CDR2 SVGAGI (reference sequence). Trimming shortened V by 2 bases and J by 7 bases, and 18 bases separated the two germline ends.

By share, this clonotype counts as medium-sized. This chain links TRBV6-2 or TRBV6-3 with TRBJ2-7, with a weak D call TRBD1 (5 bases). This CDR3 has 12 amino acids. Germline lookup yields CDR1 MNHEY and CDR2 SVGEGT. V was trimmed by 5 bases and J by 4 bases, leaving 9 bases between them. CDR3 loop: CASSRQFYEQYF. The DNA for the CDR3 is TGTGCCAGCAGTCGACAGTTTTACGAGCAGTACTTC.

By sample share, this clonotype is medium-sized (0.01 to 0.1%). The chain combines TRBV7-2 with TRBJ2-3; tentatively, D is TRBD2 (5 bases). V was trimmed by 3 bases and J by 6 bases, leaving 13 bases between them. The CDR3 sequence is 14 residues long. Germline CDR1 is SGHTA and CDR2 is FQGNSA. CDR3: CASSFPREDDTQYF. As DNA, the CDR3 is TGTGCCAGCAGCTTTCCTCGGGAAGATGATACGCAGTATTTT.

By sample share, this clonotype is medium-sized. V and J are TRBV29-1 and TRBJ1-1; D uncertain. The CDR3 covers 11 residues. Trimming removed 8 bases at V and 3 bases at J, with 10 bases between. Germline V lookup: CDR1 SQVTM, CDR2 ANQGSEA. CDR3 region: CSYYVDTEAFF. The CDR3 DNA sequence: TGCAGCTATTACGTGGACACTGAAGCTTTCTTT.

As concerns this clonotype: An end of the junction does not agree with germline; a read error may underlie this. The chain is built from TRBV4-2 and TRBJ1-2, with a tentative D call TRBD1 (5 bases). Germline-derived CDR1 and CDR2 are LGHNA and YNFKEQ. The CDR3 is 15 amino acids. CDR3 loop: CASSQGVTANYGYTF. In DNA, the CDR3 is TGCGCCAGCAGCCAAGGGGTTACAGCTAACTATGGCTACACCTTC.

In this sample, this clonotype is medium-sized. The chain links TRBV5-6 to TRBJ1-4; a possible D gene is TRBD1 (5 bases). Germline V gene sequence: CDR1 SGHDT, CDR2 YYEEEE. V was clipped by 4 bases and J by 4 bases, with 17 bases between them. The CDR3 is 16 amino acids. As DNA, the CDR3 is TGTGCCAGCAGCCCTTTCCGCGGGGCTTATAATGAAAAACTGTTTTTT. This translates into CASSPFRGAYNEKLFF.

The chain has TRBV20-1 and TRBJ2-2; weak D call: TRBD2 (6 bases). Germline CDR1 DFQATT, CDR2 SNEGSKA (reference sequence). V shed 1 base and J shed 5 bases, with 11 bases lying between them. This CDR3 is 14 amino acids long. DNA of the CDR3: TGCAGTGCTAGAGCGGACGGGAGAACCGGGGAGCTGTTTTTT. As protein: CSARADGRTGELFF.

This clonotype was seen a handful of times. This chain connects TRBV30 to TRBJ1-1; no clear D gene. Trimming stripped 2 bases from V and 1 base from J, with 5 bases between. From germline, CDR1 is GTSNPN and CDR2 SVGIG (reference sequence). This CDR3 has 12 residues. CDR3 in amino acids: CAWSSENTEAFF. DNA for the CDR3: TGTGCCTGGAGTTCTGAGAACACTGAAGCTTTCTTT.

The rearrangement uses TRBV4-3 and TRBJ2-1, with 9 bases identical to TRBD2. Germline V CDR1 and CDR2: LGHNA, YSLEER. V gave up 4 bases and J gave up 1 base; unmatched junction bases: 11. The CDR3 has 18 residues. As DNA, the CDR3 is TGCGCCAGCAGCCTGGCTAGCGGGAATATCCTTTCCTACAATGAGCAGTTCTTC. Its translation: CASSLASGNILSYNEQFF.

The rearrangement uses TRBV29-1 and TRBJ2-1; TRBD2 aligns across 14 bases. Trimming took 7 bases from V and 9 from J; bases not matched to a gene: 8. The CDR3 length is 14 residues. Germline CDR1 is SQVTM and CDR2 is ANQGSEA. This CDR3 is CSERLAGGPGEQFF. As DNA, the CDR3 is TGCAGCGAGAGACTAGCGGGAGGGCCGGGTGAGCAGTTCTTC.

Remarks on this clonotype: Given a much more abundant clone one base away, this may be a read error. The chain combines TRBV29-1 with TRBJ1-1; TRBD1 agrees at 9 bases. This CDR3 has 13 residues. Per the germline V gene, CDR1 is SQVTM and CDR2 is ANQGSEA. The CDR3 DNA is TGCAGCGGGGGGGACAGGGTGAACACTAAAGCTTTCTTT. It yields the protein CSGGDRVNTKAFF.

By proportion, this clonotype is medium-sized (0.01 to 0.1%). The gene calls are TRBV12-3 or TRBV12-4 and TRBJ2-2, with D possibly being TRBD2 (6 bases). The CDR3 is made up of 12 amino acids. V shed 6 bases and J shed 4 bases, with 6 bases lying between them. As DNA, the CDR3 is TGTGCCAGCAGCGGGGGCACCGGGGAGCTGTTTTTT. This sequence encodes CASSGGTGELFF.

This chain links TRBV20-1 with TRBJ2-3; the match to TRBD2 covers 13 bases. V trimming: 3 bases; J trimming: 5 bases; junction bases outside the gene matches: 8. The CDR3 runs to 16 residues. Germline CDR1 DFQATT, CDR2 SNEGSKA (reference sequence). This CDR3 is CSARATSGRAGDTQYF. CDR3 coding DNA: TGCAGTGCTAGGGCTACTAGCGGGAGGGCCGGAGATACGCAGTATTTT.

This clonotype was detected a few times. CDR3 in amino acids: CASSPPSQDTQYF. For the CDR3, the DNA is TGTGCCAGCTCACCACCGAGCCAGGATACGCAGTATTTT. V is TRBV18 and J is TRBJ2-3, with D hard to call. Trimming removed 0 bases from V and 6 bases from J, with 7 bases in between. CDR3 size: 13 residues. Germline CDR1 KGHSH, CDR2 LQKENI.

The chain employs TRBV2 and TRBJ2-1, with 8 bases lining up with TRBD1. Germline values: CDR1 SNHLY, CDR2 FYNNEI. V lost 7 bases, J lost 8 bases, and 10 bases stayed unmatched. The CDR3 is made up of 14 amino acids. In nucleotides, the CDR3 is TGTGCCAGCAATGGGCAGGGGGCCGTTTATGAGCAGTTCTTC. Protein sequence: CASNGQGAVYEQFF.

In this sample, this clonotype turned up a few times. This chain joins TRBV7-2 and TRBJ2-7; D is undetermined. The CDR3 is 13 amino acids. Germline CDR1 reads SGHTA; CDR2 reads FQGNSA. The V end was cut by 0 bases, the J end by 3 bases, with 6 bases between. The CDR3 reads CASSLAPIYEQYF. Here the CDR3 DNA reads TGTGCCAGCAGCTTAGCCCCGATCTACGAGCAGTACTTC.

In this sample, this clonotype is medium-sized (0.01 to 0.1%). The chain combines TRBV6-5 with TRBJ2-5, with D perhaps given as TRBD1 or TRBD2 (6 bases each). Trimming shortened V by 7 bases and J by 3 bases, and 15 bases separated the two germline ends. CDR3 length: 14 residues. The germline gives CDR1 MNHEY, CDR2 SVGAGI. The CDR3 protein is CASMQGGWKETQYF. The CDR3 nucleotides read TGTGCCAGCATGCAAGGGGGGTGGAAAGAGACCCAGTACTTC.

By share, this clonotype counts as medium-sized. One junction end disagrees with the germline gene, perhaps due to a read error. This chain connects TRBV30 to TRBJ1-2; TRBD1 agrees at 10 bases. In germline, CDR1 is GTSNPN, CDR2 SVGIG (reference sequence). This CDR3 has 12 amino acids. As DNA, the CDR3 is TGTGCCTGGAACCGCGTGACAGGGGGCTGCACCTTC. Translating it yields CAWNRVTGGCTF.